The count of the clone carrying this T cell receptor (beta chain) is one. The table came from immunoSEQ multiplex PCR; TCRdb's copy has only in-frame clones and leaves some out. In the table there are about 70,000 clones, around 92% of which are singletons. The sample belongs to a study of T cell changes during pregnancy in multiple sclerosis. The V gene's germline CDR1 is GTSNPN and CDR2 SVGIG (reference sequence). The germline V and J ends were trimmed by 2 bases and 0 bases, with 17 bases remaining between them. This CDR3 spans 18 amino acids. The chain carries TRBV30 and TRBJ2-6, with D maybe TRBD2 (6 bases). The TCR was taken from a female donor with multiple sclerosis, enrolled in a pregnancy study. The input for sequencing was peripheral blood, taken after pregnancy. CDR3 coding DNA: TGTGCCTGGAGTAGGACCGGGACTGAGATCTCTGGGGCCAACGTCCTGACTTTC. It yields the protein CAWSRTGTEISGANVLTF.